Listed below are T cell receptor beta chains from one sample, sequenced in a study of cytomegalovirus exposure and HLA in healthy donors. The method was immunoSEQ multiplex PCR; TCRdb's version includes in-frame clones alone and lacks a portion of them. Of 200,000 or so clones in the sample, roughly four fifths were seen once. The sequencing input was PBMCs. The receptors come from a woman aged 45-65 years in good health and CMV-seropositive. The CDR3 runs from the conserved cysteine through the conserved F or W. A D gene is named only where the DNA matches it firmly. Expanded clones are given a class, and other clones once, few, many or no size at all.

TRBJ2-3 TRBV10-3 TRBD2 NA TGTGCCATCAGTGACCTCTCTCGTAGCGGGAGGACAGATACGCAGTATTTT CAISDLSRSGRTDTQYF
TRBJ2-1 TRBV7-2 NA NA TGTGCCAGCAGCCCCCTGGGAGGGGGCAATGAGCAGTTCTTC CASSPLGGGNEQFF
TRBJ2-7 TRBV28 NA NA TGTGCCAGCAGTTTAAGGGGGAAAAACTACGAGCAGTACTTC CASSLRGKNYEQYF
TRBJ2-7 TRBV10-2 TRBD1 NA TGCGCCAGCGCCCTGACAGGGTCCTACGAGCAGTACTTC CASALTGSYEQYF
TRBJ2-1 TRBV21-1 NA NA TGTGCCAGCAGCACTTTGGGACCGGGACTAGCTTCCTACAATGAGCAGTTCTTC CASSTLGPGLASYNEQFF
TRBJ1-1 TRBV25-1 NA NA TGTGCCAGCAGTACCGGCCCAGGGGACACTGAAGCTTTCTTT CASSTGPGDTEAFF
TRBJ2-7 TRBV4-1 TRBD1 NA TGCGCCAGCAGCCAAGGAGGGGACAGGTCCTACGAGCAGTACTTC CASSQGGDRSYEQYF
TRBJ1-5 TRBV10-2 NA NA TGCGCCAGCAGTGAAGGACAGACCTTCAATCAGCCCCAGCATTTT CASSEGQTFNQPQHF
TRBJ1-6 TRBV25-1 TRBD1 NA TGTGCCAGCAGTGGGACAGGGGGCAATTCACCCCTCCACTTT CASSGTGGNSPLHF
TRBJ2-7 TRBV7-2 TRBD1 NA TGTGCCAGCAGCCCGGGACAGCTAAACTCCTACGAGCAGTACTTC CASSPGQLNSYEQYF
TRBJ2-2 TRBV5-1 NA NA TGCGCCAGCAGCTTGGGCGGCTATTCGAACACCGGGGAGCTGTTTTTT CASSLGGYSNTGELFF
TRBJ2-5 TRBV5-5 NA NA TGTGCCAGCAGCTTCGGCGGGCAAGAGACCCAGTACTTC CASSFGGQETQYF
TRBJ1-2 TRBV18 TRBD1 once TGTGCCAGCTCACCGGGGACAGGGGGCGCCAATGGCTACACCTTC CASSPGTGGANGYTF
TRBJ2-7 TRBV6-6 TRBD2 NA TGTGCCAGCAGCCCCGGGGGGGGGACCTACGAGCAGTACTTC CASSPGGGTYEQYF
TRBJ2-1 TRBV19 TRBD2 NA TGTGCCAGTAGTATTATCGGGGGGGACAATGAGCAGTTCTTC CASSIIGGDNEQFF
TRBJ2-1 TRBV4-1 NA once TGCGCCAGCAGCCAGGATGAGTGGGGGGTGAATGAGCAGTTCTTC CASSQDEWGVNEQFF
TRBJ2-7 TRBV2 NA few TGTGCCAGCAGTCGGGACACCTACGAGCAGTACTTC CASSRDTYEQYF
TRBJ2-7 TRBV7-2 TRBD2 few TGTGCCAGCAGCTTAGGCGGGGGAGTAAACGAGCAGTACTTC CASSLGGGVNEQYF
TRBJ2-5 TRBV19 TRBD1 NA TGTGCCAGTAGTCCCAGGACAGGAGGAGAGACCCAGTACTTC CASSPRTGGETQYF
TRBJ1-6 TRBV29-1 NA NA TGCAGCGTTGAAGAGGGACACAATTCACCCCTCCACTTT CSVEEGHNSPLHF
TRBJ2-5 TRBV4-1 NA NA TGCGCCAGCAGCCAAGATTGGGGGCGACCAGGGGAGACCCAGTACTTC CASSQDWGRPGETQYF
TRBJ2-1 TRBV7-9 TRBD2 NA TGTGCCAGTACACTAGCGGGAATTGTTGAGCAGTTCTTC CASTLAGIVEQFF
TRBJ1-2 TRBV28 NA few TGTGCCAGCAGTTTTCGGTTGAGTACGTATGGCTACACCTTC CASSFRLSTYGYTF
TRBJ1-2 TRBV18 NA NA TGTGCCAGCTCACCACCTTCACAGGGAAGTCCTAACTATGGCTACACCTTC CASSPPSQGSPNYGYTF
TRBJ2-7 TRBV23-1 NA NA TGCGCCAGCAGTCAATCTTACCCGGGATCCTACGAGCAGTACTTC CASSQSYPGSYEQYF
TRBJ2-3 TRBV29-1 TRBD2 NA TGCAGCGTTAGGTCTAGCGGGGGATCTGGTACGCAGTATTTT CSVRSSGGSGTQYF